This T cell receptor (beta chain) was found in a study of spatial heterogeneity in lung cancer. As to time point: blood at routine non-recurrence follow-up after resection. The sequenced material consisted of unsorted whole RNA from tumor, nontumor lung or frozen PBMC. This clonotype was observed at least ten times. V was pared by 0 bases and J by 2 bases, with 7 bases between. The V gene's germline CDR1 is SGHRS and CDR2 YFSETQ. The CDR3 is made up of 14 amino acids. TCRdb reprocessed the 5' RACE reads via MiXCR and lists one record per CDR3 protein. The sample includes around 70,000 distinct CDR3 sequences, around 9.3% seen only once; the top ten take under 2.5%.

This receptor was taken from a female donor with early-stage non-small cell lung cancer. The J gene is TRBJ2-3, the V gene TRBV5-1; D gene unclear. Material: PBMCs, obtained at follow-up. The CDR3 sequence: CASSLGQPTDTQYF. The CDR3 DNA is TGCGCCAGCAGCTTGGGGCAGCCCACAGATACGCAGTATTTT.